A single T cell receptor beta chain is shown here with its context. Its cognate antigen has yet to be identified. Base qualities are missing; no much larger clone stands one base away. The data were obtained in a study of T cell changes during pregnancy in multiple sclerosis (dated by TCRdb to the late 2010s). For the wider study: The study examined how the T cell repertoire changed over the course of pregnancy in women with multiple sclerosis.

The receptor library was made with the immunoSEQ multiplex PCR assay. Sourced from immuneACCESS, this table was stored by TCRdb with only in-frame sequences that have V and J called. A share of the clones is absent; for the studies checked, an unresolved V gene accounts for under half, and the remainder has no known explanation. Present in this sample are under 65,000 clones, 80% to 95% of which were seen just once. The ten largest account for about 1.2% of the sample. The TCR was taken from a female donor in good health, enrolled as a control in a pregnancy study. Sample: peripheral blood, taken after pregnancy.

This receptor has the CDR3 CASSYQGGSNYGYTF. The DNA sequence is TGTGCCAGCAGCTACCAAGGGGGCTCTAACTATGGCTACACCTTC. The receptor chain draws on TRBV11-2 and TRBJ1-2; 7 bases in between match TRBD1. Including the terminal cysteine and phenylalanine, the CDR3 comprises 15 residues. Of the read, only the CDR3 DNA is kept; its 45 bases are in frame from base 1. Germline trimming: 4 bases from V, 0 bases from J; junction bases outside gene matches: 5. In the germline V gene, CDR1 corresponds to SGHAT and CDR2 to FQNNGV. The reference TRBV11-2 and TRBJ1-2 proteins fill in what lies around the CDR3, so the full variable domain reads EAGVAQSPRYKIIEKRQSVAFWCNPISGHATLYWYQQILGQGPKLLIQFQNNGVVDDSQLPKDRFSAERLKGVDSTLKIQPAKLEDSAVYLCASSYQGGSNYGYTFGSGTRLTVV.